The 6 T cell receptor beta chains reported below all come from one sample, sequenced in a study of T-cell reconstitution after alpha-beta-depleted transplantation in children (TCRdb year 2016). Reading the label with the study, this specimen's treatment or condition is: allogeneic hematopoietic cell transplantation with graft depleted of TCRalphabeta T cells and CD19 B cells. The library was made by PCR. TCRdb lists the instrument as Illumina HiSeq 2500. TCR library preparation used molecular barcoding, with unique molecular identifiers applied to normalize quantification of the TCRbeta repertoire. Using fastp at Q25 and MiXCR, TCRdb reprocessed the public reads and kept productive beta chains. Each CDR3 protein appears once, grouped with its most common genes and DNA. This sample has around 120,000 distinct CDR3 sequences in its table, and more than 20% of those were observed once. The biggest ten clones account for roughly a tenth of the sample.

This material consisted of PBMCs, mostly from graft donor cells, taken 180 days after TCRalphabeta/CD19-depleted stem cell transplant. Source of these receptors: a male patient under 10 years old who had a stem cell transplant for chronic granulomatous disease, so the T cells may come from the graft donor.

J is TRBJ2-3 and V is TRBV5-1; D possibly corresponds to TRBD1 (6 bases). CDR1 is SGHRS, CDR2 YFSETQ, per germline. CDR3 length: 15 amino acids. V gave up 0 bases and J gave up 3 bases, with 11 bases separating them. The CDR3: CASSLVYRETDTQYF. In DNA, the CDR3 is TGCGCCAGCAGCTTGGTTTACAGGGAGACAGATACGCAGTATTTT.

This chain links TRBV12-3 or TRBV12-4 with TRBJ2-1, with D uncertain. Trimming removed 4 bases at V and 7 bases at J, with 11 bases between. The CDR3 totals 13 residues. The CDR3 DNA reads as TGTGCCAGCAGTTCGAGACTCCTAAATGAGCAGTTCTTC. Protein: CASSSRLLNEQFF.

In this sample, this clonotype turned up many times. The chain uses TRBV20-1 and TRBJ1-1; D is unresolved. The V end lost 2 bases, the J end lost 1 base, and 11 bases lay between the germline ends. CDR1 is DFQATT, CDR2 SNEGSKA, per germline (reference sequence). The CDR3 is made up of 14 amino acids. For the CDR3, the DNA is TGCAGTGCTAGACGTCAGAAGGGGAACACTGAAGCTTTCTTT. This encodes CSARRQKGNTEAFF.

The chain is built from TRBV3-1 and TRBJ2-7; 7 nucleotides agree with TRBD2. V lost 1 base and J lost 6; bases outside the gene matches: 6. The CDR3 runs to 14 residues. Per the germline V gene, CDR1 is LGHDT and CDR2 is YNNKEL (reference sequence). This CDR3 reads CASSQVASGTEQYF. CDR3 DNA: TGTGCCAGCAGCCAAGTGGCTAGCGGTACCGAGCAGTACTTC.

This clonotype showed up many times. The chain combines TRBV7-2 with TRBJ2-1, with 11 positions matching TRBD2. The germline V gene encodes CDR1 SGHTA and CDR2 FQGNSA. Trimming cost V 3 bases and J 4 bases; bases outside gene matches: 8. This CDR3 has 17 amino acids. The CDR3 DNA reads TGTGCCAGCAGCTTGCTGGGACTAGCGGTACCATACAATGAGCAGTTCTTC. Encoded protein: CASSLLGLAVPYNEQFF.

This clonotype was counted a few times. V is TRBV5-1 and J is TRBJ2-1; possibly TRBD2 for D (6 bases). The CDR3 loop spans 14 amino acids. V was clipped by 4 bases and J by 7 bases, with 15 bases between them. From germline, CDR1 is SGHRS and CDR2 YFSETQ. The CDR3 DNA reads as TGCGCCAGCAGCCCGGGACTTTCTCCGAATGAGCAGTTCTTC. Translating gives CASSPGLSPNEQFF.